Below are 22 T cell receptor beta chains sequenced from a single sample in a study of blood T cell repertoires in COVID-19. Using immunoSEQ multiplex PCR, the repertoire was profiled, and TCRdb retains in-frame clones only, with some absent. The sample lists around 110,000 clones, 82% occurring once. The source material was peripheral blood. The receptor set was obtained from a man aged 65 to 79 with active or convalescent COVID-19.

The chain has TRBV24-1 and TRBJ2-3; no clear D gene. CDR1 is KGHDR and CDR2 is SFDVKD in the germline V gene. Deletions cut 11 bases from V and 1 base from J, with 12 bases between. The CDR3 extends over 13 amino acids. CDR3 nucleotide sequence: TGTGCCATCTACGACACCCGCACAGATACGCAGTATTTT. Translation: CAIYDTRTDTQYF.

The rearrangement uses TRBV9 and TRBJ1-2; 8 nucleotides line up with TRBD1. This CDR3 region has 16 residues. The ends lost 1 base at V and 3 bases at J; junction bases unmatched: 8. Germline loops: CDR1 SGDLS, CDR2 YYNGEE. CDR3 in amino acids: CASSVRGQGADYGYTF. DNA for the CDR3: TGTGCCAGCAGCGTACGTGGACAGGGCGCGGACTATGGCTACACCTTC.

This rearrangement joins TRBV25-1 to TRBJ2-4; the match to TRBD1 covers 7 bases. V was clipped by 4 bases and J by 6 bases; unmatched bases: 6. Per germline, CDR1 MGHDK and CDR2 SYGVNS. CDR3 length: 14 residues. The CDR3 sequence: CASSGKGAGNIQYF. CDR3 sequence (DNA): TGTGCCAGCAGTGGTAAGGGGGCGGGAAACATTCAGTACTTC.

The chain recombines TRBV7-9 with TRBJ1-1, with TRBD1 matching over 9 bases. The CDR3 is 16 residues long. V lost 4 bases and J lost 4; bases outside the gene matches: 10. The germline CDR1 and CDR2 sequences are SEHNR and FQNEAQ (reference sequence). CDR3 in amino acids: CASSSAGQGVGTEAFF. The CDR3 DNA is TGTGCCAGCAGCTCGGCGGGACAGGGAGTAGGCACTGAAGCTTTCTTT.

The V and J genes are TRBV6-6 and TRBJ2-7; TRBD1 aligns across 8 bases. The germline V gene has CDR1 MNHNY and CDR2 SVGAGI (reference sequence). V lost 6 bases and J lost 6; bases outside the gene matches: 4. The CDR3 has 12 residues. As DNA, the CDR3 is TGTGCCAGCAGCTATACAGGGGGCGAGCAGTACTTC. Its protein is CASSYTGGEQYF.

The chain couples TRBV27 to TRBJ1-1; D remains unclear. The germline V and J ends were trimmed by 5 bases and 6 bases, with 16 bases remaining between them. The CDR3 sequence is 14 residues long. Germline CDR1 and CDR2: MNHEY and SMNVEV (reference sequence). The CDR3 here is CASSRESGRPEAFF. The DNA of the CDR3 is TGTGCCAGCAGTAGGGAGAGCGGGAGGCCTGAAGCTTTCTTT.

The gene calls are TRBV5-1 and TRBJ2-5; 10 nucleotides match TRBD1. V was clipped by 0 bases and J by 5 bases; unmatched bases: 10. There are 17 residues in the CDR3. CDR1 and CDR2 (germline): SGHRS, YFSETQ. CDR3 residues: CASSLALTGGWGETQYF. The CDR3 nucleotides read TGCGCCAGCAGCTTGGCCTTGACAGGGGGCTGGGGGGAGACCCAGTACTTC.

V usage is TRBV2 and J usage is TRBJ1-2; D unclear. In germline, CDR1 is SNHLY, CDR2 FYNNEI. The CDR3 sequence is 14 residues long. V was pared by 2 bases and J by 3 bases, with 10 bases between. CDR3 sequence reads: CASSERQAYYGYTF. CDR3 nucleotide sequence: TGTGCCAGCAGTGAACGGCAGGCTTACTATGGCTACACCTTC.

A few counts support this clone. V usage is TRBV19 and J usage is TRBJ1-2, with D possibly TRBD1 on 5 matching bases. Per germline, CDR1 LNHDA and CDR2 SQIVND (reference sequence). V was shortened by 4 bases and J by 1 base, with 7 bases between the two germline ends. The CDR3 loop spans 13 amino acids. The CDR3 loop is CASSKQVNYGYTF. Written as DNA, the CDR3 is TGTGCCAGTAGTAAACAGGTTAACTATGGCTACACCTTC.

CDR3: CASSYGVGRDRGSNQPQHF. The CDR3 DNA reads as TGTGCCAGCAGTTACGGAGTAGGGCGGGACAGGGGTAGCAATCAGCCCCAGCATTTT. This chain connects TRBV6-2 or TRBV6-3 to TRBJ1-5, with 10 bases aligning to TRBD1. CDR1 is MNHEY, CDR2 SVGEGT, per germline. V lost 2 bases to trimming and J lost 0 bases; unmatched junction nucleotides: 10. The CDR3 loop spans 19 amino acids.

The CDR3 region has the DNA TGTGCCAGCAGCCCGGGGACTAGCGGGGGGATAGATACGCAGTATTTT. Amino acids: CASSPGTSGGIDTQYF. V is TRBV11-1 and J is TRBJ2-3, with 15 bases identical to TRBD2. Germline V lookup: CDR1 SGHAT, CDR2 FQDESV (reference sequence). This CDR3 is 16 amino acids long. V gave up 5 bases and J gave up 5 bases; unmatched junction bases: 5. The whole variable domain, filled in from reference TRBV11-1 and TRBJ2-3, reads EAEVAQSPRYKITEKSQAVAFWCDPISGHATLYWYRQILGQGPELLVQFQDESVVDDSQLPKDRFSAERLKGVDSTLKIQPAELGDSAMYLCASSPGTSGGIDTQYFGPGTRLTVL.

The chain joins TRBV9 to TRBJ1-3; D unresolved. The CDR3 length is 19 residues. Trimming removed 4 bases from V and 0 bases from J, with 23 bases in between. Looked up from germline, CDR1 is SGDLS and CDR2 is YYNGEE. CDR3 sequence reads: CASSPKIRLHRSSGNTIYF. In DNA form, the CDR3 reads TGTGCCAGCAGCCCCAAGATCCGCTTACATCGGAGCTCTGGAAACACCATATATTTT.

This chain joins TRBV10-3 and TRBJ2-3, with 10 nucleotides matching TRBD1. With 5 bases clipped from V and 5 bases from J, the junction kept 7 bases outside the gene matches. Per germline, CDR1 ENHRY and CDR2 SYGVKD. This CDR3 region has 15 residues. CDR3 residues: CAISNKGQGKDTQYF. The DNA for the CDR3 is TGTGCCATCAGTAACAAGGGACAGGGGAAAGATACGCAGTATTTT.

This chain uses TRBV18 with TRBJ1-4; TRBD1 matches at 10 bases. CDR1 KGHSH and CDR2 LQKENI come from the germline V gene. The J segment lost 7 bases and the V segment lost 0 bases, leaving 5 bases of the junction unmatched. The CDR3 sequence is 16 residues long. The CDR3 reads CASSPPGQGIFEKLFF. The CDR3 bases are TGTGCCAGCTCACCACCGGGACAGGGGATCTTTGAAAAACTGTTTTTT.

The chain uses TRBV5-1 and TRBJ1-5; 12 bases align to TRBD1. Germline CDR1 and CDR2: SGHRS and YFSETQ. With V trimmed by 5 bases and J by 7 bases, 7 bases remained unmatched. This CDR3 spans 15 amino acids. The CDR3 nucleotides are TGCGCCAGCAGTTCCGGGACAGGGGGCGAACAGCCCCAGCATTTT. Translation: CASSSGTGGEQPQHF.

In its sample, this clone was seen a few times. This chain joins TRBV7-2 and TRBJ1-2, with D unclear. Trimming took off 1 base at V and 4 bases at J, with 13 bases between the two ends. Germline V CDR1 and CDR2: SGHTA, FQGNSA. The CDR3 runs 15 residues. The CDR3 sequence is CASSLEVQRSYGYTF. DNA of the CDR3: TGTGCCAGCAGCTTAGAGGTCCAGCGATCCTATGGCTACACCTTC.

The genes are TRBV6-2 or TRBV6-3 and TRBJ1-1; possible D gene TRBD1, 5 bases. Looked up from germline, CDR1 is MNHEY and CDR2 is SVGEGT. This CDR3 comprises 14 residues. V gave up 2 bases and J gave up 6 bases, with 13 bases separating them. CDR3 amino acids: CASSYNRLAAEAFF. The CDR3 DNA sequence: TGTGCCAGCAGTTACAACAGGCTGGCGGCTGAAGCTTTCTTT.

The V and J genes are TRBV4-2 and TRBJ2-1; no clear D. Trimming shortened V by 4 bases and J by 0 bases, and 7 bases separated the two germline ends. This CDR3 spans 14 amino acids. The germline V gene has CDR1 LGHNA and CDR2 YNFKEQ. DNA for the CDR3: TGTGCCAGCAGCCGGCTTGGCTCCTACAATGAGCAGTTCTTC. Amino acids: CASSRLGSYNEQFF.

This clone was observed a single time. The chain is built from TRBV7-8 and TRBJ2-6; perhaps TRBD2 as D (5 bases). In germline, CDR1 is SGHVS, CDR2 FQNEAQ. The CDR3 loop spans 14 amino acids. This CDR3 reads CASRAGSGANVLTF. DNA for the CDR3: TGTGCGAGCCGGGCGGGCTCTGGGGCCAACGTCCTGACTTTC.

The V and J genes are TRBV11-3 and TRBJ2-6; D may be TRBD1 (6 bases). CDR1 is SGHNT and CDR2 is YENEEA in the germline V gene. CDR3 length equals 15 residues. V lost 3 bases and J 0 bases, leaving 6 bases between the germline ends. CDR3 sequence (DNA): TGTGCCAGCAGCTTCAGGGGCTCTGGGGCCAACGTCCTGACTTTC. Its protein is CASSFRGSGANVLTF.

V gene TRBV7-6 combines with J gene TRBJ1-5, with TRBD1 as a possible D gene (5 bases). Germline lookup yields CDR1 SGHVS and CDR2 FNYEAQ. Trimming took 1 base from V and 0 from J, leaving 10 bases between them. The CDR3 runs 16 residues. CDR3 DNA sequence: TGTGCCAGCAGCTTAGGGGGCAGGAATAGCAATCAGCCCCAGCATTTT. Protein product: CASSLGGRNSNQPQHF.

The chain employs TRBV6-6 and TRBJ1-2; 10 bases line up with TRBD1. In germline, CDR1 is MNHNY, CDR2 SVGAGI (reference sequence). V lost 6 bases and J lost 5; bases outside the gene matches: 9. The CDR3 consists of 15 residues. The CDR3 DNA is TGTGCCAGCAGGTCCCCGGGACAGGGGAAATATGGCTACACCTTC. This encodes CASRSPGQGKYGYTF.